The clone carrying this TCR beta chain came up once. Its antigen is not known. This specimen comes from a study of T cell responses to AZD1222 COVID-19 vaccine. Regarding the study as a whole: Seropositive status at baseline applied to only 6 or 7 AZD1222 recipients. In all cases, repertoires were sampled only after the peak T cell response. Within unmutated variant regions lay the reported targets of nearly half of spike-specific TCRs. Donors, mostly white British, included more females; clonal diversity was possibly underestimated.

Produced via immunoSEQ multiplex PCR; TCRdb's table is partial and in-frame only. The data hold around 130,000 clones, with around 91% observed a single time. CDR3 size: 14 residues. The germline V gene has CDR1 MDHEN and CDR2 SYDVKM. Trimming pared 1 base from V and 7 bases from J, leaving 13 bases between. The sequence derives from an adult in good health. The rearrangement links TRBV28 to TRBJ1-1, with unresolved D. The sample consisted of peripheral blood, taken on day 0 of AZD1222 vaccination. Here the CDR3 reads CASSLYPPPGEAFF. The CDR3 DNA reads TGTGCCAGCAGTTTATACCCCCCCCCGGGTGAAGCTTTCTTT.